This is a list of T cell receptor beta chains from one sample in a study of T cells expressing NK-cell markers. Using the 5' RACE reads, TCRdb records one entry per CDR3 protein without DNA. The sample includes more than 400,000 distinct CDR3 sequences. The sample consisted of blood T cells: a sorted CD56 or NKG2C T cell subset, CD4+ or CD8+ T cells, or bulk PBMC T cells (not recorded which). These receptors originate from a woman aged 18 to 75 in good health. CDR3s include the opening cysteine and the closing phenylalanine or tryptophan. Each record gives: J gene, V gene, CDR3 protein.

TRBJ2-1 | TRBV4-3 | CASSQTSGFPPINEQFF
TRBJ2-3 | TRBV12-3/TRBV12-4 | CASSSGVRAVANTQYF
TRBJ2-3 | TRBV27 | CASSLNPRGTDTQYF
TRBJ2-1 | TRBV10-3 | CATRLDSGLYNEQFF
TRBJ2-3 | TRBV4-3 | CASSQESAGVSTDTQYF
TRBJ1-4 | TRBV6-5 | CASSYVSNEKLFF
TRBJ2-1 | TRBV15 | CATSRDLRVSGQFSYNEQFF
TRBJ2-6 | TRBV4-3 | CASSQGTSGANVLTF
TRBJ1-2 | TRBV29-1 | CSVDAGGKSGVYTF
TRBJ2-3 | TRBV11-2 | CASSPGVQPFTDTQYF
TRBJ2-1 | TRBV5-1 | CASSLAAVGRGNEQFF
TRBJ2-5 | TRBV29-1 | CSVPRQAVETQYF
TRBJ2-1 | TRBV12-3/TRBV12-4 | CASSLRLSEAYNEQFF
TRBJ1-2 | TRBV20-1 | CSAPLIGVLSGYTF
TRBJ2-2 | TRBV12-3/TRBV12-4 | CASSLGLASYSGELFF
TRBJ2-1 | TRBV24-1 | CATSDATGVSYNEQFF
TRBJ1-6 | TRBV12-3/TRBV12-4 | CASSRTDSSPLHF